One sample yielded the 12 T cell receptor beta chains listed below, sequenced in a study of identical twins listed by TCRdb under 2016. The protocol used for the library was 5' RACE. The sequencer was an Illumina HiSeq 2000. Starting from the raw public reads, TCRdb applied fastp trimming at Q25, assembled clones with MiXCR and retained in-frame beta chains. Rows with a matching CDR3 protein are joined into one entry that keeps the most common DNA and genes. This sample comprises some 190,000 distinct CDR3 sequences, about 16% of them detected only once. The biggest ten clones account for 40% of the sample. Another study also made use of these data, one on T cells expressing NK-cell markers.

The material sequenced was CD8+ T cells sorted from blood. The source of these receptors is a woman aged 18-29 years in good health.

In this sample, this clonotype turned up a few times. This chain connects TRBV5-1 to TRBJ2-7, with no clear D. The germline V gene has CDR1 SGHRS and CDR2 YFSETQ. The CDR3 runs to 12 residues. Deletions cut 7 bases from V and 5 bases from J, with 13 bases between. Here the CDR3 reads CASGPGGHEQYF. The CDR3 DNA reads as TGCGCCAGCGGCCCCGGCGGCCACGAGCAGTACTTC.

This rearrangement joins TRBV4-2 to TRBJ2-4; perhaps TRBD1 as D (6 bases). Trimming left V 3 bases short and J 0 bases short, with 9 bases between. There are 15 residues in the CDR3. The germline V gene has CDR1 LGHNA and CDR2 YNFKEQ. The chain's CDR3 is CASSQDRVAKNIQYF. The DNA for the CDR3 is TGTGCCAGCAGCCAGGACAGAGTAGCCAAAAACATTCAGTACTTC.

This clonotype was counted a few times. The rearrangement uses TRBV18 and TRBJ2-3; weak D call: TRBD2 (5 bases). Germline lookup yields CDR1 KGHSH and CDR2 LQKENI. The CDR3 spans 14 residues. V was pared by 4 bases and J by 3 bases, with 11 bases between. CDR3 sequence (DNA): TGTGCCAGCTCACGAAAACTAGAAACAGATACGCAGTATTTT. Translated, it gives CASSRKLETDTQYF. Variable domain in full (rest from reference TRBV18 and TRBJ2-3): NAGVMQNPRHLVRRRGQEARLRCSPMKGHSHVYWYRQLPEEGLKFMVYLQKENIIDESGMPKERFSAEFPKEGPSILRIQQVVRGDSAAYFCASSRKLETDTQYFGPGTRLTVL.

There are a few counts of this clonotype. The chain combines TRBV12-3 or TRBV12-4 with TRBJ2-7; D may be TRBD1 (7 bases). CDR3 size: 13 residues. With 9 bases removed from V and 2 bases from J, the gap between germline ends came to 14 bases. The CDR3 region has the DNA TGTGCCAGTACGGAGGGACAGCCCTACGAGCAGTACTTC. Protein: CASTEGQPYEQYF.

This clonotype was detected a few times. The chain uses TRBV12-3 or TRBV12-4 and TRBJ2-3; TRBD2 matches at 9 bases. Losses at the gene ends were 11 bases for V and 4 bases for J; bases not matched to a gene: 13. This CDR3 is built from 15 residues. CDR3 DNA sequence: TGTGCCTGCACGGGGACTAGCTATATTTCAGATACGCAGTATTTT. Encoded protein: CACTGTSYISDTQYF.

V usage is TRBV7-2 and J usage is TRBJ2-7; 7 nucleotides align to TRBD1. Trimming removed 5 bases from V and 1 base from J; junction bases left unmatched: 8. Looked up from germline, CDR1 is SGHTA and CDR2 is FQGNSA. This CDR3 is 15 amino acids long. The CDR3 region has the DNA TGTGCCAGCAGCCTCATCTGGGACAGATCCTACGAGCAGTACTTC. Translation gives CASSLIWDRSYEQYF.

The sample holds a few counts of this clonotype. The chain employs TRBV12-3 or TRBV12-4 and TRBJ1-4; 9 bases agree with TRBD1. The CDR3 is 17 residues long. The trim removed 1 base at V and 5 bases at J, leaving 8 bases unmatched. The CDR3 DNA reads as TGTGCCAGCAGTTTAGTCGGAGGGGACAGGGAGAATGAAAAACTGTTTTTT. The encoded protein is CASSLVGGDRENEKLFF.

V and J are TRBV27 and TRBJ2-7, with D possibly matching TRBD2 (6 bases). V lost 3 bases and J 3 bases, leaving 12 bases between the germline ends. CDR1 and CDR2 (germline): MNHEY, SMNVEV (reference sequence). The CDR3 has 14 amino acids. The chain's CDR3 is CASSFQSRDYEQYF. The CDR3 nucleotides are TGTGCCAGCAGTTTTCAGTCGCGGGACTACGAGCAGTACTTC.

This clonotype was seen a handful of times. The chain recombines TRBV4-3 with TRBJ2-2; maybe TRBD1 (5 bases). The CDR3 totals 15 residues. Germline CDR1 is LGHNA and CDR2 is YSLEER. V lost 1 base and J 7 bases, leaving 13 bases between the germline ends. CDR3 sequence: CASSQVFRTNGELFF. CDR3 bases: TGCGCCAGCAGCCAAGTTTTCCGGACAAACGGGGAGCTGTTTTTT.

This clonotype was counted a few times. This rearrangement joins TRBV20-1 to TRBJ2-5, with TRBD1 as a possible D gene (5 bases). Trimming removed 6 bases at V and 5 bases at J, with 25 bases between. CDR1 is DFQATT and CDR2 is SNEGSKA in the germline V gene (reference sequence). This CDR3 contains 16 residues. CDR3 residues: CSAACATESTEETQYF. The CDR3 DNA reads TGCAGTGCGGCCTGCGCGACAGAATCAACGGAGGAGACCCAGTACTTC.

The chain is built from TRBV29-1 and TRBJ1-2; D is uncertain. V was trimmed by 6 bases and J by 5 bases, leaving 16 bases between them. This CDR3 is 13 amino acids long. The germline gives CDR1 SQVTM, CDR2 ANQGSEA. The CDR3 coding sequence is TGCAGCGTCTACGCTATGACTGATTATGGCTACACCTTC. This codes for CSVYAMTDYGYTF.

The chain recombines TRBV20-1 with TRBJ2-7; TRBD1 aligns across 8 bases. Germline trimming cut 0 bases from V and 1 base from J; bases unmatched to any gene: 8. The CDR3 runs 16 residues. Germline loops: CDR1 DFQATT, CDR2 SNEGSKA (reference sequence). The CDR3 protein is CSARDAQGASSYEQYF. DNA of the CDR3: TGCAGTGCTAGAGATGCGCAGGGGGCTTCATCCTACGAGCAGTACTTC.